Presented here are 26 T cell receptor beta chains from one specimen sequenced in a study of beta chain features in type 1 diabetes listed by TCRdb under 2018. Paper-wide results and their limitations: In all four CD4+ subsets, TCRB CDR3 length was moderately but significantly shorter in type 1 diabetes patients.

To prepare the library, the immunoSEQ multiplex PCR assay was applied. The entire amount of isolated RNA was reverse transcribed using the High Capacity cDNA Reverse Transcription Kit, so the sequenced TCRB transcripts were expressed ones. TCRdb stores this immuneACCESS table with in-frame sequences only. Part of the clones is absent; in the studies checked, under half of the shortfall reflects unresolved V genes, and no reason is known for the rest. A total of 300,000 to 400,000 clones appear in this sample, roughly 9.8% of them only once. The ten largest account for roughly 0.6% of the sample. These receptors' targets are unknown. Sequencing was carried out using central memory CD4+ T cells from blood. Every receptor here comes from a man aged 30 to 45 with type 1 diabetes.

The rearrangement links TRBV7-3 to TRBJ2-1, with unresolved D. The CDR3 extends over 14 amino acids. Deletions cut 5 bases from V and 8 bases from J, with 16 bases between. In germline, CDR1 is SGHTA, CDR2 FQGTGA. The CDR3 sequence is CASSPASSIDEQFF. The CDR3 DNA reads TGTGCCAGCAGCCCCGCCTCTAGTATAGATGAGCAGTTCTTC.

This clone was picked up many times. This chain links TRBV18 with TRBJ1-5; 11 bases are shared with TRBD1. The V and J ends lost 3 bases and 5 bases, in that order; junction bases with no gene match: 0. The CDR3 extends over 14 amino acids. Germline loops: CDR1 KGHSH, CDR2 LQKENI. CDR3 residues: CASSPGQGDQPQHF. The CDR3 bases are TGTGCCAGCTCACCGGGACAGGGGGATCAGCCCCAGCATTTT.

The sample holds a few counts of this clone. The CDR3 DNA reads as TGTGCCAGCAGCTTAAGCAGGTTGAACACTGAAGCTTTCTTT. This gives the protein CASSLSRLNTEAFF. The rearrangement uses TRBV4-2 and TRBJ1-1; D not resolved. V lost 5 bases to trimming and J lost 0 bases, with 10 bases between them. CDR3 size: 14 residues. Germline assignment: CDR1 LGHNA and CDR2 YNFKEQ.

This clone came up many times. The rearrangement joins TRBV10-3 to TRBJ2-3, with D perhaps assigned TRBD1 or TRBD2 (5 bases each). This CDR3 comprises 14 residues. Germline V gene sequence: CDR1 ENHRY, CDR2 SYGVKD. V was pared by 4 bases and J by 6 bases, with 14 bases between. CDR3 loop: CAISGDGKGDTQYF. The CDR3 nucleotides are TGTGCCATCAGTGGGGACGGCAAGGGGGATACGCAGTATTTT.

The rearrangement links TRBV15 to TRBJ2-1, with 9 bases aligning to TRBD2. The germline CDR1 and CDR2 sequences are LNHNV and YYDKDF (reference sequence). This CDR3 spans 18 amino acids. The V gene end was trimmed by 0 bases and the J gene end by 9 bases; junction bases not matched to a gene: 15. The CDR3 here is CATSRDMALAGHSGEQFF. The CDR3 DNA reads TGTGCCACCAGCAGAGATATGGCGCTAGCGGGACATTCGGGTGAGCAGTTCTTC. The whole variable domain, filled in from reference TRBV15 and TRBJ2-1, reads DAMVIQNPRYQVTQFGKPVTLSCSQTLNHNVMYWYQQKSSQAPKLLFHYYDKDFNNEADTPDNFQSRRPNTSFCFLDIRSPGLGDTAMYLCATSRDMALAGHSGEQFFGPGTRLTVL.

This clone was picked up a small number of times. The V and J genes are TRBV28 and TRBJ2-7; 9 positions agree with TRBD1. Germline CDR1 reads MDHEN; CDR2 reads SYDVKM. The CDR3 length is 15 residues. V trimming: 3 bases; J trimming: 0 bases; junction bases outside the gene matches: 3. The CDR3 sequence: CASSLMGQGSYEQYF. For the CDR3, the DNA is TGTGCCAGCAGTTTGATGGGACAGGGCTCCTACGAGCAGTACTTC. Variable domain in full (rest from reference TRBV28 and TRBJ2-7): DVKVTQSSRYLVKRTGEKVFLECVQDMDHENMFWYRQDPGLGLRLIYFSYDVKMKEKGDIPEGYSVSREKKERFSLILESASTNQTSMYLCASSLMGQGSYEQYFGPGTRLTVT.

The chain employs TRBV28 and TRBJ2-3; 9 nucleotides align to TRBD2. Unmatched junction bases numbered 11, after V lost 6 bases and J lost 4 bases. Germline CDR1 and CDR2: MDHEN and SYDVKM. The CDR3 consists of 16 residues. The CDR3 coding sequence is TGTGCCAGCAGCTTAGCGCCTAGCGGGACGGCAGATACGCAGTATTTT. Its protein is CASSLAPSGTADTQYF.

This clone was counted between two and nine times. The V gene is TRBV20-1, the J gene TRBJ2-5; D gene unclear. Per the germline V gene, CDR1 is DFQATT and CDR2 is SNEGSKA (reference sequence). The CDR3 runs to 11 residues. The CDR3 loop reads CRDISRETQYF. Written as DNA, the CDR3 is TGCAGAGATATAAGCAGGGAGACCCAGTACTTC.

CDR3 sequence: CASRDVSGANVLTF. CDR3 DNA sequence: TGTGCCAGCAGGGATGTATCTGGGGCCAACGTCCTGACTTTC. The chain joins TRBV2 to TRBJ2-6, with unresolved D. CDR3 size: 14 residues. Germline CDR1 reads SNHLY; CDR2 reads FYNNEI. Trimming left V 6 bases short and J 1 base short, with 7 bases between.

The CDR3 loop reads CASHTRQGGNYGYTF. The CDR3 coding sequence is TGTGCCAGCCATACGAGACAGGGTGGAAACTATGGCTACACCTTC. The chain is built from TRBV13 and TRBJ1-2; 7 bases align to TRBD1. V lost 8 bases to trimming and J lost 2 bases; unmatched junction nucleotides: 11. Germline V gene sequence: CDR1 PRHDT, CDR2 FYEKMQ (reference sequence). This CDR3 comprises 15 residues.

This clone has a handful of counts. The chain carries TRBV11-1 and TRBJ2-1, with TRBD2 matching over 10 bases. Germline V lookup: CDR1 SGHAT, CDR2 FQDESV (reference sequence). With 5 bases clipped from V and 3 bases from J, the junction kept 7 bases outside the gene matches. This CDR3 contains 16 residues. For the CDR3, the DNA is TGTGCCAGCAGCAAAACCGGGACTAGCGACTACAATGAGCAGTTCTTC. Amino acid sequence: CASSKTGTSDYNEQFF. Full variable domain (missing parts from reference TRBV11-1 and TRBJ2-1): EAEVAQSPRYKITEKSQAVAFWCDPISGHATLYWYRQILGQGPELLVQFQDESVVDDSQLPKDRFSAERLKGVDSTLKIQPAELGDSAMYLCASSKTGTSDYNEQFFGPGTRLTVL.

This clone was found a few times. The rearrangement links TRBV19 to TRBJ1-1; D might be TRBD1 (6 bases). Trimming removed 8 bases at V and 3 bases at J, with 13 bases between. The CDR3 covers 13 residues. Germline CDR1 LNHDA, CDR2 SQIVND (reference sequence). CDR3 sequence (DNA): TGTGCCAGTCTGAGCAGGGGCCACACTGAAGCTTTCTTT. This gives the protein CASLSRGHTEAFF.

There are many counts of this clone. The gene calls are TRBV5-5 and TRBJ1-1; possible D gene TRBD1, 6 bases. V lost 2 bases, J lost 3 bases, and 23 bases lay in between. This CDR3 is built from 18 residues. Germline V CDR1 and CDR2: SGHKS, YYEKEE (reference sequence). CDR3 bases: TGTGCCAGCAGCTTAACCCGCGGGGGGCACGGCGGAGACACTGAAGCTTTCTTT. Translated: CASSLTRGGHGGDTEAFF.

This clone was seen only a few times. This chain uses TRBV19 with TRBJ2-5; D gene uncertain. Germline V gene lookup returns CDR1 LNHDA and CDR2 SQIVND (reference sequence). The V end lost 4 bases, the J end lost 1 base, and 7 bases lay between the germline ends. The CDR3 extends over 13 amino acids. Here the CDR3 DNA reads TGTGCCAGTAGTACGACGGTCCAAGAGACCCAGTACTTC. It encodes CASSTTVQETQYF.

The chain joins TRBV9 to TRBJ2-5; 8 nucleotides align to TRBD1. Per germline, CDR1 SGDLS and CDR2 YYNGEE. The V gene end was trimmed by 4 bases and the J gene end by 4 bases; junction bases not matched to a gene: 9. The CDR3 runs to 15 residues. In DNA, the CDR3 is TGTGCCAGCAGCCCAGGGGGCAGTGGGGGAGAGACCCAGTACTTC. Its translation is CASSPGGSGGETQYF.

The CDR3 DNA sequence: TGTGCCAGTAGTAGCCCTCAGGAGGGAACTTCCTACGAGCAGTACTTC. Protein product: CASSSPQEGTSYEQYF. The V call is TRBV19, the J call TRBJ2-5, with TRBD2 as a possible D gene (6 bases). The J call could be wrong; TRBJ2-7 is a better fit for the DNA end. CDR3 length: 16 residues. Germline V lookup: CDR1 LNHDA, CDR2 SQIVND (reference sequence).

This clone showed up just a few times. Different DNA sequences within this sample yield the same CDR3. The chain joins TRBV29-1 to TRBJ1-2; 9 bases map to TRBD1. This CDR3 comprises 13 residues. Germline CDR1 and CDR2: SQVTM and ANQGSEA. After removal of 4 bases from V and 4 bases from J, the junction contained 4 bases not matched to a gene. CDR3 in DNA: TGCAGCGTTGGTACAGGGGGCCCCTATGGCTACACCTTC. Translated, it gives CSVGTGGPYGYTF.

This clone was detected a few times. The chain is built from TRBV7-3 and TRBJ2-3, with 8 bases aligning to TRBD1. Germline V gene data show CDR1 as SGHTA and CDR2 as FQGTGA. The CDR3 totals 13 residues. V lost 9 bases and J lost 2; bases outside the gene matches: 4. Written as DNA, the CDR3 is TGTGCCAGTTCGGGACAGGTCACAGATACGCAGTATTTT. It is translated as CASSGQVTDTQYF.

The rearrangement joins TRBV27 to TRBJ1-2; no definite D call. This CDR3 is built from 16 residues. CDR1 MNHEY and CDR2 SMNVEV come from the germline V gene (reference sequence). The V and J ends lost 0 bases and 2 bases respectively, with 13 bases between them. The CDR3 spells CASSLSFPPLNYGYTF. In nucleotides, the CDR3 is TGTGCCAGCAGTTTATCTTTCCCCCCTTTAAACTATGGCTACACCTTC.

The V and J genes are TRBV7-7 and TRBJ1-4; D not resolved. There are 14 residues in the CDR3. Germline CDR1 reads SSHAT; CDR2 reads FNYEAQ (reference sequence). This CDR3 is CASGSSATNEKLFF. The CDR3 nucleotides read TGTGCTAGCGGGTCATCTGCAACTAATGAAAAACTGTTTTTT.

This clone was counted between two and nine times. The chain combines TRBV11-2 with TRBJ2-2; TRBD2 aligns across 8 bases. Germline-derived CDR1 and CDR2 are SGHAT and FQNNGV. CDR3 length equals 15 residues. V trimming: 8 bases; J trimming: 4 bases; junction bases outside the gene matches: 9. The CDR3 loop reads CASHRASGSTGELFF. As DNA, the CDR3 is TGTGCCAGCCACAGGGCTAGCGGGTCCACCGGGGAGCTGTTTTTT.

In this sample, this clone turned up a few times. A clone one base away is much larger, so this may be a read error. This chain joins TRBV28 and TRBJ2-5, with D unclear. The tail of the sequence fits TRBJ2-7 better, so the J call may be wrong. CDR1 is MDHEN, CDR2 SYDVKM, per germline. The CDR3 runs 11 residues. The CDR3 loop reads CASSETYEQYF. In DNA form, the CDR3 reads TGTGCCAGCAGTGAAACCTACGAGCAGTACTTC.

This clone was seen many times. The chain carries TRBV11-2 and TRBJ2-7; unclear D gene. There are 15 residues in the CDR3. Germline CDR1 is SGHAT and CDR2 is FQNNGV. V was shortened by 6 bases and J by 5 bases, with 20 bases between the two germline ends. Written as DNA, the CDR3 is TGTGCCAGCAGAGCGATAGGGCAGCCCGCGGACGAGCAGTACTTC. Encoded protein: CASRAIGQPADEQYF.

The chain couples TRBV4-2 to TRBJ1-5; D is perhaps TRBD1 (5 bases). Germline lookup yields CDR1 LGHNA and CDR2 YNFKEQ. This CDR3 has 14 amino acids. V was trimmed by 6 bases and J by 3 bases, leaving 12 bases between them. CDR3 loop: CASSRDADNQPQHF. For the CDR3, the DNA is TGTGCCAGCAGTCGGGACGCAGACAATCAGCCCCAGCATTTT.

Details on this clone: This may be a read error, as it is one base from a much larger clone. The chain uses TRBV10-3 and TRBJ2-1; D is unresolved. This CDR3 has 11 residues. Germline V gene lookup returns CDR1 ENHRY and CDR2 SYGVKD. The CDR3 region has the DNA TGTGCCAGCAGTTCTTACAATGAGCAGTTCTTC. This codes for CASSSYNEQFF.

The chain joins TRBV29-1 to TRBJ2-5, with TRBD1 matching over 7 bases. The length of the CDR3 is 12 residues. V lost 7 bases and J lost 5; bases outside the gene matches: 7. Germline V gives CDR1 SQVTM, CDR2 ANQGSEA. The CDR3 nucleotides are TGCAGCGCCGACAGGGTAGGGGAGACCCAGTACTTC. Amino acids: CSADRVGETQYF.